This is a list of T cell receptor beta chains from one sample in a study of T cell responses to AZD1222 COVID-19 vaccine. Sequencing was performed with immunoSEQ multiplex PCR; in TCRdb, only in-frame clones are kept and a portion is missing. Of around 110,000 clones in the sample, around nine tenths were seen once. The sample here was peripheral blood, taken on day 0 of AZD1222 vaccination. The origin of the receptors is an adult in good health. Both conserved end residues are part of each CDR3. Fields, in order: D gene, V gene, clone size, J gene, CDR3 protein, CDR3 DNA. D genes are given only for firm matches. Expanded clones get a size class; other rows say once, few or many, or leave the size out.

D: TRBD1; V: TRBV3-1/TRBV3-2; size: -; J: TRBJ1-2; CDR3: CASSHSGQGGDGYTF; DNA: TGTGCCAGCAGCCATTCGGGGCAGGGGGGCGATGGCTACACCTTC
D: TRBD1; V: TRBV10-3; size: -; J: TRBJ1-6; CDR3: CAISTTGGSDNSPLHF; DNA: TGTGCCATCAGTACGACAGGGGGCTCCGATAATTCACCCCTCCACTTT
D: -; V: TRBV5-6; size: -; J: TRBJ1-2; CDR3: CASRAGPPIRGYTF; DNA: TGTGCCAGCAGAGCGGGACCTCCTATCAGGGGCTACACCTTC
D: TRBD1; V: TRBV5-4; size: -; J: TRBJ1-2; CDR3: CASSWGQGAGGYTF; DNA: TGTGCCAGCAGCTGGGGACAGGGGGCGGGTGGCTACACCTTC
D: -; V: TRBV7-2; size: -; J: TRBJ2-3; CDR3: CASSYPPPGEETDTQYF; DNA: TGTGCCAGCAGCTACCCGCCACCGGGCGAAGAGACAGATACGCAGTATTTT
D: TRBD1; V: TRBV6-1; size: -; J: TRBJ2-7; CDR3: CASSEGTGESYEQYF; DNA: TGTGCCAGCAGTGAAGGGACAGGAGAAAGCTACGAGCAGTACTTC
D: -; V: TRBV13; size: few; J: TRBJ1-1; CDR3: CASSLRPGYEAFF; DNA: TGTGCCAGCAGCTTACGCCCCGGTTATGAAGCTTTCTTT
D: -; V: TRBV7-2; size: -; J: TRBJ1-2; CDR3: CASSLRGRTGYGYTF; DNA: TGTGCCAGCAGCCTCCGTGGGCGCACGGGCTATGGCTACACCTTC
D: -; V: TRBV11-3; size: -; J: TRBJ1-3; CDR3: CASSSRTAGNTIYF; DNA: TGTGCCAGCAGCTCTCGGACAGCCGGAAACACCATATATTTT
D: -; V: TRBV19; size: medium-sized; J: TRBJ1-3; CDR3: CASSTADTIYF; DNA: TGTGCCAGTAGTACCGCTGACACCATATATTTT
D: -; V: TRBV7-2; size: -; J: TRBJ2-7; CDR3: CASSLGGRLEQYF; DNA: TGTGCCAGCAGCTTAGGAGGGAGGTTGGAGCAGTACTTC
D: TRBD1; V: TRBV3-1/TRBV3-2; size: -; J: TRBJ2-5; CDR3: CASGQGFETQYF; DNA: TGTGCCAGCGGACAGGGGTTCGAGACCCAGTACTTC
D: -; V: TRBV7-3; size: -; J: TRBJ1-1; CDR3: CASSRGPPGTEAFF; DNA: TGTGCCAGCAGCCGAGGGCCCCCGGGGACTGAAGCTTTCTTT
D: -; V: TRBV4-1; size: -; J: TRBJ2-3; CDR3: CASSQEGGRVDTQYF; DNA: TGCGCCAGCAGCCAAGAAGGGGGGCGCGTAGATACGCAGTATTTT